The TCR beta chain under discussion was sequenced for a study of blood T cell repertoires in COVID-19. Two consecutive negative NP/OP PCR tests, clearance, or resolved symptoms defined Cohort 3 recovery. The authors' processing: It was from reference gene primer amplification that nucleated cell counts were estimated. Data came from immunoSEQ multiplex PCR; TCRdb stores just in-frame clones and leaves some out. Clonal size and the V and J genes are those of that table, whereas D and trimming came from the DNA. This table has roughly 300,000 clones, more than 85% appearing once. The source material was PBMCs or T cells enriched from blood (not recorded which). The receptor comes from a woman aged 25 to 39 who had recovered from COVID-19.

The chain's CDR3 is CASRKDRFSYEQYF. The DNA of the CDR3 is TGTGCCAGCAGAAAGGACAGGTTCTCCTACGAGCAGTACTTC. This chain links TRBV6-5 with TRBJ2-7; 7 bases map to TRBD1. The germline V gene encodes CDR1 MNHEY and CDR2 SVGAGI. V was clipped by 6 bases and J by 0 bases; unmatched bases: 5. CDR3 length: 14 residues.